This TCR beta chain is drawn from a study of identical twins. Regarding this clonotype: Its target is not known.

Study-wide results and limits: Cord blood beta clonotypes present at high abundance carried fewer insertions; no such pattern appeared in memory repertoires.

This CDR3 is built from 13 residues. V was trimmed by 4 bases and J by 4 bases, leaving 11 bases between them. Per the germline V gene, CDR1 is SGHTA and CDR2 is FQGNSA. Template switching added a universal primer binding site, and final cDNA carried unique molecular identifiers. TCRdb ran MiXCR on the 5' RACE reads and lists one entry per CDR3 protein. Of 400,000 to 500,000 distinct CDR3 sequences in the sample, roughly an eighth were seen once. These same data were also listed under a study on yellow fever vaccine responses in identical twins.

Material: CD4+ T cells sorted from blood. This clonotype was obtained from a woman under 30 in good health. The chain uses TRBV7-2 and TRBJ2-7; a possible D gene is TRBD2 (6 bases). The CDR3 DNA sequence: TGTGCCAGCAGCTCCGTGGCGGGATACGAGCAGTACTTC. It codes for CASSSVAGYEQYF.